This record covers a single T cell receptor (beta chain). These data come from a study of technical replicates of blood from a few donors. The CDR3 has 10 amino acids. Germline V lookup: CDR1 SEHNR, CDR2 FQNEAQ (reference sequence). V lost 4 bases and J 10 bases, leaving 5 bases between the germline ends. TCRdb's copy holds only in-frame clones and misses some; the assay was immunoSEQ multiplex PCR. The table shows more than 90,000 clones, with 95% occurring only once. The sequence came from a human donor in good health. Source material: T cells isolated from PBMCs. V usage is TRBV7-9 and J usage is TRBJ2-1; possible D gene TRBD2, 5 bases. CDR3 amino acids: CASSSGEQFF. Written as DNA, the CDR3 is TGTGCCAGCAGCTCGGGAGAGCAGTTCTTC.